This TCR beta chain was retrieved from a study of blood T cell repertoires in COVID-19. Per germline, CDR1 SGHRS and CDR2 YFSETQ. With 4 bases removed from V and 0 bases from J, the gap between germline ends came to 10 bases. The CDR3 spans 15 residues. Repertoires were generated with immunoSEQ multiplex PCR, while TCRdb's copy carries only in-frame clones and drops some. The sample includes roughly 87,000 clones, roughly 83% of them seen just once. This sequence joins TRBV5-1 and TRBJ2-2, with TRBD2 as a possible D gene (6 bases). Sequencing was performed on peripheral blood. This receptor was taken from a man over 45 with active COVID-19. DNA of the CDR3: TGCGCCAGCAGCCCCTGGACTACGAACACCGGGGAGCTGTTTTTT. Amino acids: CASSPWTTNTGELFF. Full variable domain (remainder filled in from reference TRBV5-1 and TRBJ2-2): KAGVTQTPRYLIKTRGQQVTLSCSPISGHRSVSWYQQTPGQGLQFLFEYFSETQRNKGNFPGRFSGRQFSNSRSEMNVSTLELGDSALYLCASSPWTTNTGELFFGEGSRLTVL.